This entry describes one T cell receptor beta chain. Clinical history as reported by participants underpinned cohort assignment. Either two negative PCRs, clearance, or symptom resolution qualified Cohort 3 donors as recovered. This entry is derived from a study of blood T cell repertoires in COVID-19. Overall study context: There were acute and convalescent COVID-19 samples, and they came from the United States, Italy and Spain. PBMCs, B-cell-depleted T cells, or T cells provided the cDNA or gDNA that made up the material.

Some clones are missing from TCRdb's copy, which holds only in-frame ones; the method was immunoSEQ multiplex PCR. The table records approximately 290,000 clones, about 93% of them present only once. The clonotype was recovered from a woman aged 25 to 45 who had recovered from COVID-19. The source material was PBMCs or T cells enriched from blood (not recorded which).

CDR3 sequence: CASGPRVMNTEAFF. As DNA, the CDR3 is TGTGCCAGCGGCCCTCGGGTTATGAACACTGAAGCTTTCTTT. This sequence joins TRBV6-2 or TRBV6-3 and TRBJ1-1; D is ambiguous. V lost 8 bases and J lost 0, with 13 bases in between. The CDR3 spans 14 residues. The germline V gene encodes CDR1 MNHEY and CDR2 SVGEGT.